Described below is a single T cell receptor beta chain sequence and its context. V lost 2 bases to trimming and J lost 6 bases; unmatched junction nucleotides: 9. In germline, CDR1 is MNHNY, CDR2 SVGAGI (reference sequence). This CDR3 has 16 residues. The data stem from a study of cytomegalovirus exposure and HLA in healthy donors. 13 Jbeta primers and 60 Vbeta primers were used for the PCR. Sequenced by immunoSEQ multiplex PCR; TCRdb stores in-frame clones only, minus some. The sample has about 180,000 clones; 70% to 80% are singletons. This chain uses TRBV6-6 with TRBJ2-2, with 7 bases that match TRBD2. This TCR was recovered from a man aged 18 to 30 in good health and CMV-seronegative. The material sequenced was PBMCs. DNA of the CDR3: TGTGCCAGCAGTTACCCGGGGGGAACCGAGGCCGGGGAGCTGTTTTTT. Residues: CASSYPGGTEAGELFF.